Shown below are 5 T cell receptor beta chains from a single sample sequenced in a study of shared clonotypes between healthy human individuals. The data were produced by immunoSEQ multiplex PCR, yet TCRdb's version contains in-frame clones alone and is incomplete. The sample has approximately 2,200,000 clones, 85% to 95% seen once; the top ten hold about 1.5%. The naive CD8 subset, CD45RO-negative cells positively selected for CCR7, excluded terminally differentiated effector memory CD45RA+ cells. The sample was naive CD8+ T cells from PBMCs. Receptor source: a young man in good health. Some clones in this sample may be carry-over from other donors' samples.

The chain links TRBV30 to TRBJ1-2; 8 bases agree with TRBD1. Germline CDR1 reads GTSNPN; CDR2 reads SVGIG (reference sequence). The CDR3 consists of 13 residues. J lost 4 bases, V lost 4 bases, and 5 bases had no gene match. Here the CDR3 reads CAWMDRVSYGYTF. The CDR3 DNA is TGTGCCTGGATGGACAGGGTGAGCTATGGCTACACCTTC.

The chain links TRBV7-9 to TRBJ2-4; the D call may be TRBD1 or TRBD2 (5 bases each). V was trimmed by 1 base and J by 9 bases, leaving 22 bases between them. The germline CDR1 and CDR2 sequences are SEHNR and FQNEAQ (reference sequence). CDR3 length equals 17 residues. For the CDR3, the DNA is TGTGCCAGCAGCTTAGGTGGTGGGAGCAAGGGGTACGGCATTCAGTACTTC. Its protein is CASSLGGGSKGYGIQYF.

Turning to this clone: This same CDR3 is encoded by further DNA sequences in the sample. The chain joins TRBV7-9 to TRBJ1-5, with D unresolved. The germline V gene has CDR1 SEHNR and CDR2 FQNEAQ (reference sequence). There are 12 residues in the CDR3. V lost 4 bases, J lost 4 bases, and 5 bases lay in between. Here the CDR3 reads CASSSDNQPQHF. The CDR3, as DNA: TGTGCCAGCAGCTCAGATAATCAGCCCCAGCATTTT. Supplemented by reference TRBV7-9 and TRBJ1-5, the full variable domain reads DTGVSQNPRHKITKRGQNVTFRCDPISEHNRLYWYRQTLGQGPEFLTYFQNEAQLEKSRLLSDRFSAERPKGSFSTLEIQRTEQGDSAMYLCASSSDNQPQHFGDGTRLSIL.

The chain employs TRBV2 and TRBJ1-5; D not resolved. V was pared by 6 bases and J by 0 bases, with 12 bases between. The CDR3 extends over 15 amino acids. Germline V CDR1 and CDR2: SNHLY, FYNNEI. The CDR3 reads CASSGGRASNQPQHF. The DNA of the CDR3 is TGTGCCAGCAGCGGTGGGAGGGCTAGCAATCAGCCCCAGCATTTT. The variable domain in full, with the rest retrieved from reference TRBV2 and TRBJ1-5, is EPEVTQTPSHQVTQMGQEVILRCVPISNHLYFYWYRQILGQKVEFLVSFYNNEISEKSEIFDDQFSVERPDGSNFTLKIRSTKLEDSAMYFCASSGGRASNQPQHFGDGTRLSIL.

The rearrangement joins TRBV30 to TRBJ2-5; D is unresolved. V dropped 6 bases and J dropped 6 bases, with 14 bases sitting between them. Germline V CDR1 and CDR2: GTSNPN, SVGIG (reference sequence). The CDR3 is made up of 12 amino acids. CDR3 amino acids: CACLMGKKTQYF. In DNA, the CDR3 is TGTGCCTGTTTAATGGGGAAGAAGACCCAGTACTTC.